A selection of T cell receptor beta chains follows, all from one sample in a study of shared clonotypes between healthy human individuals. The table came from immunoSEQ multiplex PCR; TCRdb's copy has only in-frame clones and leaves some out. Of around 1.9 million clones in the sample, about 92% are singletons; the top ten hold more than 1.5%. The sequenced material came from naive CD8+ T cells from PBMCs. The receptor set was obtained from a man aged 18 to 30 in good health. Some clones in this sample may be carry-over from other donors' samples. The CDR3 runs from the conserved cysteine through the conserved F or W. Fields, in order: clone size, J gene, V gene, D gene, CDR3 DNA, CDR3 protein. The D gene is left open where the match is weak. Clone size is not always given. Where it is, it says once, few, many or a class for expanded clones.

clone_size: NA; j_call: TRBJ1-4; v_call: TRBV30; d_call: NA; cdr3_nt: TGTGCCTGGAGTGTGGGGGGGGCTAATGAAAAACTGTTTTTT; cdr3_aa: CAWSVGGANEKLFF
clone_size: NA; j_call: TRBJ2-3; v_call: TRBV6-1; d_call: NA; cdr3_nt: TGTGCCAGCAGTGAATGGGGGGCAGATACGCAGTATTTT; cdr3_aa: CASSEWGADTQYF
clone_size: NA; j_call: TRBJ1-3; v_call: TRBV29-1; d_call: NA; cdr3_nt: TGCAGCGCCTATTCAGGGCCGACTGGAAACACCATATATTTT; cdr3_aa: CSAYSGPTGNTIYF
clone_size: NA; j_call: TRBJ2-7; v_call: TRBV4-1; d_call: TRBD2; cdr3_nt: TGCGCCAGCAGCCAACTAGCGGGCGCCTACGAGCAGTACTTC; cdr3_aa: CASSQLAGAYEQYF
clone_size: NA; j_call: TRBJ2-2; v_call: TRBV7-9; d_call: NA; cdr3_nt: TGTGCCAGCAGCTTAGTCGCGGGGAACACCGGGGAGCTGTTTTTT; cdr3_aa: CASSLVAGNTGELFF
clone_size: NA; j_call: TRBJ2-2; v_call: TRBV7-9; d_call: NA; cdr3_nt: TGTGCCAGCAGCTCCGGAAACACCGGGGAGCTGTTTTTT; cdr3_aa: CASSSGNTGELFF
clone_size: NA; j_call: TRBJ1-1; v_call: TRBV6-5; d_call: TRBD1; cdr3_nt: TGTGCCAGCAGTTACTCGAGGTTCAGGGGGGGTACTGAAGCTTTCTTT; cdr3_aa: CASSYSRFRGGTEAFF
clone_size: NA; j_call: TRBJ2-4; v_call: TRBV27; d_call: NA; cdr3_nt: TGTGCCAGCAGTTTTGGGGCAGCTAACAAAAACATTCAGTACTTC; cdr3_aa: CASSFGAANKNIQYF
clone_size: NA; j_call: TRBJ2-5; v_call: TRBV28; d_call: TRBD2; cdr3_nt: TGTGCCAGCAGTTTAGTGGGAGGGGAGGACTCCCAGTACTTC; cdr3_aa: CASSLVGGEDSQYF
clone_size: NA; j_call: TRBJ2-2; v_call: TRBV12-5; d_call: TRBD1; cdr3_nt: TGTGCTAGTGGCCTAGACAGGGGGCTTGGGACCGGGGAGCTGTTTTTT; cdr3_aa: CASGLDRGLGTGELFF
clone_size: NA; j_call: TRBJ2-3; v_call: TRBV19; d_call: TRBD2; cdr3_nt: TGTGCCAGTAGTACCGGACTAGCAGGGGATACGCAGTATTTT; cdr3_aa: CASSTGLAGDTQYF
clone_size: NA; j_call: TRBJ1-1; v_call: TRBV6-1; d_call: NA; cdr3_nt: TGTGCCAGCAGAGAGGGGACGGCGAACACTGAAGCTTTCTTT; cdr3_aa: CASREGTANTEAFF
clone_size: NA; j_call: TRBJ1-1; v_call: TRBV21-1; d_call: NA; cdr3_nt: TGTGCCAGCAGCCCCCAGGAGGGGGTCCGGGGGACTGAAGCTTTCTTT; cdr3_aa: CASSPQEGVRGTEAFF
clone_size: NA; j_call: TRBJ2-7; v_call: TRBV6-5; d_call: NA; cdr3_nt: TGTGCCAGCAGTTACTCGGGGAACCCGACCTCGGAGCAGTACTTC; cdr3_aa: CASSYSGNPTSEQYF
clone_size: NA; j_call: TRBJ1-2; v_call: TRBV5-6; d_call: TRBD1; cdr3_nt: TGTGCCAGCAGCGGAAGGACAGGGGAAGATTGGGATGGCTACACCTTC; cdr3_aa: CASSGRTGEDWDGYTF
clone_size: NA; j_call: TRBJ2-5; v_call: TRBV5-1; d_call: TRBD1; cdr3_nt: TGCGCCAGCAGCTCAGGGGGCCCAGAGACCCAGTACTTC; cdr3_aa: CASSSGGPETQYF
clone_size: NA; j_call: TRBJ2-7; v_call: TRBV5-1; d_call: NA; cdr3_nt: TGCGCCAGCAGCCCCAGCAGGGGGGGGAGGCCCGGCGGAGAGCAGTACTTC; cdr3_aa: CASSPSRGGRPGGEQYF
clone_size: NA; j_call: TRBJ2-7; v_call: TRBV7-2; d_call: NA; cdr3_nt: TGTGCCAGCAGCTTAGTCAGGCCGTACGAGCAGTACTTC; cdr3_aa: CASSLVRPYEQYF
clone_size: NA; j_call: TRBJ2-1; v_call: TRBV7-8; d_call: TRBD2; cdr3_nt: TGTGCCAGCAGCTCCCGAGGACTAGCGGCTTACAATGAGCAGTTCTTC; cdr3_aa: CASSSRGLAAYNEQFF
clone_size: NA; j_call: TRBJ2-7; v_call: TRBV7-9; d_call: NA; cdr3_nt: TGTGCCAGCAGCTTAGTGAACAGGCCCACGGGGGAGCAGTACTTC; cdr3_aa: CASSLVNRPTGEQYF
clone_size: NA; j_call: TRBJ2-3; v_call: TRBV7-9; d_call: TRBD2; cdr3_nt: TGTGCCAGCAGCCCTACTAGCGGGAGGGGACCAGATACGCAGTATTTT; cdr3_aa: CASSPTSGRGPDTQYF
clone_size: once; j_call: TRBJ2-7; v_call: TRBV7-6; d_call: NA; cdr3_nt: TGTGCCAGCGCCCCCCCGGGCCAACCCTACGAGCAGTACTTC; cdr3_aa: CASAPPGQPYEQYF
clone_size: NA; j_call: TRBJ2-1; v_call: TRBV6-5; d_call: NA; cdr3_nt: TGTGCCAGCAGTTACAAGGACAGCGTGGACAATGAGCAGTTCTTC; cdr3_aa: CASSYKDSVDNEQFF
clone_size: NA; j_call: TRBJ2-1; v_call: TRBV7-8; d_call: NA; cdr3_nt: TGTGCCAGCAGCTTCCCCGGACAGAGGGAGCCCTACAATGAGCAGTTCTTC; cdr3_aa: CASSFPGQREPYNEQFF
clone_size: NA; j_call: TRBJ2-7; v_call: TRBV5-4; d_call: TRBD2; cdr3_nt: TGTGCCAGCAGCTTACTAGCGGGAGTCCCCTACGAGCAGTACTTC; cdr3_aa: CASSLLAGVPYEQYF
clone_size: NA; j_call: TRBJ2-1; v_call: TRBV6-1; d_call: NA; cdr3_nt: TGTGCCAGCAGGGCGGCAAGCTCCTACAATGAGCAGTTCTTC; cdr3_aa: CASRAASSYNEQFF
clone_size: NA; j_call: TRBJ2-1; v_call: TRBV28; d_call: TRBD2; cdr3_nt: TGTGCCAGTCGACTAGCGGGAGTGAATGAGCAGTTCTTC; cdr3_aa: CASRLAGVNEQFF
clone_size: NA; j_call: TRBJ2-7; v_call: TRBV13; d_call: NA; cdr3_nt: TGTGCCAGCAGCTTAGGATCGGCGCCAGGCGACGAGCAGTACTTC; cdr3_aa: CASSLGSAPGDEQYF
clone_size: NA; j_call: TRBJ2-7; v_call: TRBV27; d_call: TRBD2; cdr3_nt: TGTGCCAGCGGTAGCGGGAGATCCTACGAGCAGTACTTC; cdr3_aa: CASGSGRSYEQYF
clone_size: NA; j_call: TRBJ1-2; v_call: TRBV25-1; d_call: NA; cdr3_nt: TGTGCCAGCAGTGAAACCGGACTCCCCAACTATGGCTACACCTTC; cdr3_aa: CASSETGLPNYGYTF
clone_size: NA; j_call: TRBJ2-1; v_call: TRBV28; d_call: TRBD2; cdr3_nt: TGTGCCAGCAGTTTATTCAGGGTCGTTAGCGGGAGTCGGGATGAGCAGTTCTTC; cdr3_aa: CASSLFRVVSGSRDEQFF
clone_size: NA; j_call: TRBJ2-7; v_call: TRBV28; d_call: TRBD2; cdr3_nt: TGTGCCAGCAGTTACCCGCCCTCCTCCACTAGCGGGAGAAGATACGAGCAGTACTTC; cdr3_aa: CASSYPPSSTSGRRYEQYF
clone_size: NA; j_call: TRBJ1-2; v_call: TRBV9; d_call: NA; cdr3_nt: TGTGCCAGCAGCGTAAACGATGGGTATCGTGGCTACACCTTC; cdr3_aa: CASSVNDGYRGYTF
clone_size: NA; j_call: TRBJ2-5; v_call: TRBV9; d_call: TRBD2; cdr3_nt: TGTGCCAGCAGCGCTCGGACTAGCGGGAGGGAAGAGACCCAGTACTTC; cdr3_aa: CASSARTSGREETQYF
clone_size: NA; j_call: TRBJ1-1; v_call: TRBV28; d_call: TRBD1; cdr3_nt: TGTGCCAGCAGTTTCCCGGGACAGGGGATGAACACTGAAGCTTTCTTT; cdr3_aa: CASSFPGQGMNTEAFF
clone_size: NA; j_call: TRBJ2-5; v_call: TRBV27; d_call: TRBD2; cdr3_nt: TGTGCCAGCAGTTTAAGACTAGCGGGCGGCGGGACCCAGTACTTC; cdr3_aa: CASSLRLAGGGTQYF
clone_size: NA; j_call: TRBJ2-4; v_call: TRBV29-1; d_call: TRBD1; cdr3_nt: TGCAGCGTAGAAAAGACAGGGTCAACCAAAAACATTCAGTACTTC; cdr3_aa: CSVEKTGSTKNIQYF
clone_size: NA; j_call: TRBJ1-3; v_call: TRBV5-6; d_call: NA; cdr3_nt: TGTGCCAGCAGCGATTACAGGGAATCCGGAAACACCATATATTTT; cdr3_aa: CASSDYRESGNTIYF
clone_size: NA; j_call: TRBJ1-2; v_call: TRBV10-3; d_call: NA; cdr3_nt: TGTGCCATCAGTGAGTCGTTTTATAAGCAGTCTCTTAAGGACTATGGCTACACCTTC; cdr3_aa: CAISESFYKQSLKDYGYTF
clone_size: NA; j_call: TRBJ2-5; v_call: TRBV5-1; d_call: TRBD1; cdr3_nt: TGCGCCAGCAGCTTGGCTAAACAGGGGGCGGAGACCCAGTACTTC; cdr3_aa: CASSLAKQGAETQYF
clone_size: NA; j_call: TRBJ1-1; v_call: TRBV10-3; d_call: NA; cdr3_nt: TGTGCCATCAGCGAGTTACAATGGGACACTGAAGCTTTCTTT; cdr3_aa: CAISELQWDTEAFF